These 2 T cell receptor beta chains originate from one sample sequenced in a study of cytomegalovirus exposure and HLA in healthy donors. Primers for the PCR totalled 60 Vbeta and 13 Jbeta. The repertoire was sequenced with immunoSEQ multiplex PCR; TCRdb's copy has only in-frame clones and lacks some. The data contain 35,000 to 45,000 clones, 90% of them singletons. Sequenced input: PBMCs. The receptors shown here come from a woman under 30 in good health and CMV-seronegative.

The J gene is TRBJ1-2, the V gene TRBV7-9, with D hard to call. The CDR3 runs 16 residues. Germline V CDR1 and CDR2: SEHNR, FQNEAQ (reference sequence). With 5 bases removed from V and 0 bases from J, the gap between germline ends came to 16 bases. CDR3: CASSTSMTLANYGYTF. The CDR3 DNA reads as TGTGCCAGCAGCACTAGCATGACCCTAGCTAACTATGGCTACACCTTC.

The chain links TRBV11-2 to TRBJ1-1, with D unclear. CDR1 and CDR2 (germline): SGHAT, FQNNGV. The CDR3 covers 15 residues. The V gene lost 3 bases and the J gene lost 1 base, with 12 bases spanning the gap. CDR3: CASSFFGSRNTEAFF. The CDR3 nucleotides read TGTGCCAGCAGCTTTTTCGGGTCAAGGAACACTGAAGCTTTCTTT. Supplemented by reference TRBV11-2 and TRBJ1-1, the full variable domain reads EAGVAQSPRYKIIEKRQSVAFWCNPISGHATLYWYQQILGQGPKLLIQFQNNGVVDDSQLPKDRFSAERLKGVDSTLKIQPAKLEDSAVYLCASSFFGSRNTEAFFGQGTRLTVV.